This T cell receptor beta chain was documented in a study of control samples from healthy donors and cancer patients. Using immunoSEQ multiplex PCR, the repertoire was profiled, and TCRdb retains in-frame clones only, with some absent. The listing records approximately 190,000 clones. V lost 5 bases and J lost 5, with 14 bases in between. Germline V lookup: CDR1 PRHDT, CDR2 FYEKMQ (reference sequence). The CDR3 covers 14 residues. J is TRBJ2-3 and V is TRBV13, with D unresolved. Sequenced sample: blood. The sequence came from a woman aged 25 to 39 in good health. CDR3 bases: TGTGCCAGCAGCACCCTTGCCGCGATAGATACGCAGTATTTT. Its translation: CASSTLAAIDTQYF.